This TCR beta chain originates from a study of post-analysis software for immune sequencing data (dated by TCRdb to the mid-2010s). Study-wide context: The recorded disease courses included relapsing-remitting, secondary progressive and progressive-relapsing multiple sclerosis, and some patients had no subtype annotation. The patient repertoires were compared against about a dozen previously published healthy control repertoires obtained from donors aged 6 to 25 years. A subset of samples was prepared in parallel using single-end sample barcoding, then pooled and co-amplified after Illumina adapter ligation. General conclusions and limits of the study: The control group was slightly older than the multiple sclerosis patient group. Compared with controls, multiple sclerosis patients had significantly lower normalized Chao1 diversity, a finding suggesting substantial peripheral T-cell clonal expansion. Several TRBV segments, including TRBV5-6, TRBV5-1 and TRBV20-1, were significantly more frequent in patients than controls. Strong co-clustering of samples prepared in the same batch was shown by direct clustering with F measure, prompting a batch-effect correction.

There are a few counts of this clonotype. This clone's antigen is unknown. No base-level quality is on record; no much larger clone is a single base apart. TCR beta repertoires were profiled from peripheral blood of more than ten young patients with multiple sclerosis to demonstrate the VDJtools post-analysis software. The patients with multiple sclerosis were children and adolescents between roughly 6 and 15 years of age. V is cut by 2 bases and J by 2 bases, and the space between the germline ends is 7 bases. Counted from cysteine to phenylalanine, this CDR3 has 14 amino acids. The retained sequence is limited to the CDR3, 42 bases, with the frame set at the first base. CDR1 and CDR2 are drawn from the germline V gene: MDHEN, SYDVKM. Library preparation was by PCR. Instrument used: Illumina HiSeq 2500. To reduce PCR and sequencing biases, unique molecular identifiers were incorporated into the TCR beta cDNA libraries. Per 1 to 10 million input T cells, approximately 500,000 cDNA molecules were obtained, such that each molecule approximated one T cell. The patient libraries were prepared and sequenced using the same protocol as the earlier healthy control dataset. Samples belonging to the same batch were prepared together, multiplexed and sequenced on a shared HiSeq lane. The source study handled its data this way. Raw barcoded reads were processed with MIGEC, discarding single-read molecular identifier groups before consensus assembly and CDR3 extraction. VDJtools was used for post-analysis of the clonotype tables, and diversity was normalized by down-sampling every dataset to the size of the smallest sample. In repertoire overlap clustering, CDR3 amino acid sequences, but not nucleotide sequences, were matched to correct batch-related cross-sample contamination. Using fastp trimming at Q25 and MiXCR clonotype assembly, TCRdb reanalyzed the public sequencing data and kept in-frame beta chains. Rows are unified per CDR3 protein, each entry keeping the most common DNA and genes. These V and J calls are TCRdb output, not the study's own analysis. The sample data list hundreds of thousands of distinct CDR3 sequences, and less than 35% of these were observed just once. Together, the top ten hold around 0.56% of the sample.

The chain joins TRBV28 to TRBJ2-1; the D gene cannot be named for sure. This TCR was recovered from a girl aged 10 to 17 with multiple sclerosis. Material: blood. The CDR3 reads CASSLLETYNEQFF. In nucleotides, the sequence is TGTGCCAGCAGTTTACTGGAAACCTACAATGAGCAGTTCTTC.